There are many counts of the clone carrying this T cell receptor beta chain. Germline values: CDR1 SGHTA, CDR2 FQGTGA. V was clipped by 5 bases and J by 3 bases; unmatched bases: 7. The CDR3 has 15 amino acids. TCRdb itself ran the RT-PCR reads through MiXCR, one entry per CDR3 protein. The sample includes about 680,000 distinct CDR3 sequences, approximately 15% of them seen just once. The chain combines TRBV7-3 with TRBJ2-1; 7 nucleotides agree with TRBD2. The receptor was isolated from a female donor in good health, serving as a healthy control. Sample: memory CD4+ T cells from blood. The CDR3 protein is CASSPTSEGYNEQFF. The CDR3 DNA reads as TGTGCCAGCAGCCCCACTAGCGAGGGCTACAATGAGCAGTTCTTC. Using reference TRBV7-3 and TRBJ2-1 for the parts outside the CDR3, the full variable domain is GAGVSQTPSNKVTEKGKYVELRCDPISGHTALYWYRQSLGQGPEFLIYFQGTGAADDSGLPNDRFFAVRPEGSVSTLKIQRTERGDSAVYLCASSPTSEGYNEQFFGPGTRLTVL.